The 27 T cell receptor beta chains presented below share a single source sample, sequenced in a study of metastatic and nonmetastatic thyroid tumors. With MiXCR, TCRdb called clones anew from the PCR reads. The repertoire consists of about 20,000 clones, with 18% occurring once and the leading ten covering about 2.9%. Thyroid surgery took place with no prior treatment in any patient. The specimen sequenced was adjacent normal tissue. The source is a male donor with papillary thyroid cancer or a benign thyroid nodule (not recorded which). Some clones in this sample may be carry-over from other donors' samples.

The table lists this clone with a few counts. Given a much more abundant clone one base away, this may be a read error. This rearrangement joins TRBV29-1 to TRBJ1-1; D gene unclear. This CDR3 is built from 13 residues. CDR1 SQVTM and CDR2 ANQGSEA come from the germline V gene. CDR3 in DNA: TGCAGCGTTTCCTGGGCCCGGAACACTGGAGCTTTCTTT. This sequence encodes CSVSWARNTGAFF.

This clone was detected many times. Different DNA sequences within this sample yield the same CDR3. J is TRBJ2-3 and V is TRBV18; 9 bases agree with TRBD2. With V trimmed by 0 bases and J by 1 base, 2 bases remained unmatched. CDR1 and CDR2 from the germline V gene are KGHSH and LQKENI. This CDR3 has 16 residues. CDR3 loop: CASSPPRLAGTDTQYF. CDR3 nucleotides: TGTGCCAGCTCACCACCGCGACTAGCGGGCACAGATACGCAGTATTTT.

On this clone itself: This sample includes further DNA sequences coding for the same CDR3. The genes are TRBV28 and TRBJ2-7; D tentatively reads TRBD1 or TRBD2 (7 bases each). From germline, CDR1 is MDHEN and CDR2 SYDVKM. Trimming cost V 2 bases and J 7 bases, with 12 bases left between them. This CDR3 has 13 residues. The DNA of the CDR3 is TGTGCCAGCAGTTTAGGGACAGCGGGGGAGCAGTACTTC. It specifies CASSLGTAGEQYF.

This clone was observed at least ten times. Different DNA sequences within this sample yield the same CDR3. V usage is TRBV19 and J usage is TRBJ2-7; 7 bases are shared with TRBD1. The ends lost 5 bases at V and 5 bases at J; junction bases unmatched: 6. The V gene's germline CDR1 is LNHDA and CDR2 SQIVND (reference sequence). This CDR3 contains 13 residues. CDR3 in amino acids: CASSWTGDNEQYF. The CDR3 DNA is TGTGCCAGTAGTTGGACAGGTGACAACGAGCAGTACTTC.

On this clone: At one end, the junction sequence differs from germline, possibly due to a read error. This chain links TRBV27 with TRBJ2-4; TRBD1 agrees at 11 bases. The CDR3 loop spans 17 amino acids. Looked up from germline, CDR1 is MNHEY and CDR2 is SMNVEV (reference sequence). CDR3 sequence reads: CASSPQDRGRAKKIQYF. CDR3 in DNA: TGTGCCAGCAGTCCTCAGGACAGGGGGCGAGCCAAAAAAATTCAGTACTTC.

This clone has ten or more counts. The chain employs TRBV4-2 and TRBJ2-2; D is uncertain. V was cut by 0 bases and J by 4 bases, with 12 bases left in between. The CDR3 is 16 amino acids. Germline V CDR1 and CDR2: LGHNA, YNFKEQ. For the CDR3, the DNA is TGTGCCAGCAGCCAAGATAGGGCAGCGTTCACCGGGGAGCTGTTTTTT. Amino acids: CASSQDRAAFTGELFF.

Of note for this clone: An end of the junction differs from the germline gene, which may be a read error. The J gene is TRBJ1-2, the V gene TRBV20-1; 9 bases map to TRBD1. The CDR3 is 15 amino acids. Germline V gene sequence: CDR1 DFQATT, CDR2 SNEGSKA (reference sequence). The DNA for the CDR3 is TGCATTGCTACGCCTTTCGGACAGGGGCTTTATGGCTACAACTTC. Amino acid sequence: CIATPFGQGLYGYNF.

The rearrangement uses TRBV6-5 and TRBJ2-7; 7 bases are a match to TRBD2. CDR3 length equals 14 residues. J was trimmed by 12 bases and V by 2 bases; bases with no gene match: 13. Germline V gene sequence: CDR1 MNHEY, CDR2 SVGAGI. In DNA form, the CDR3 reads TGTGCCAGCAGTTACCCCGGGGGGAACGGCGAGTGGTACTTC. Translating it yields CASSYPGGNGEWYF.

This clone was observed many times. The chain combines TRBV5-8 with TRBJ2-7, with D perhaps given as TRBD1 or TRBD2 (5 bases each). This CDR3 is built from 15 residues. With 4 bases removed from V and 0 bases from J, the gap between germline ends came to 14 bases. Germline V gene sequence: CDR1 SGHTS, CDR2 YDEGEE. The CDR3 region is CASSVGTVSSYEQYF. In DNA, the CDR3 is TGTGCCAGCAGCGTGGGGACGGTTAGCTCCTACGAGCAGTACTTC.

By proportion, this clone is medium-sized. CDR3 bases: TGCAGTGCTAGCCGGGACACAAAAGGGCAGCCCCAGCATTTT. This sequence encodes CSASRDTKGQPQHF. The rearrangement links TRBV20-1 to TRBJ1-5, with D possibly matching TRBD1 (6 bases). The V and J ends lost 3 bases and 7 bases respectively, with 16 bases between them. Per the germline V gene, CDR1 is DFQATT and CDR2 is SNEGSKA (reference sequence). The CDR3 totals 14 residues.

V gene TRBV6-1 combines with J gene TRBJ1-1, with D uncertain. There are 11 residues in the CDR3. V gave up 6 bases and J gave up 11 bases, with 13 bases separating them. Germline assignment: CDR1 MNHNS and CDR2 SASEGT. The CDR3: CASSGGRTAFF. CDR3 in DNA: TGTGCCAGCAGCGGAGGGAGAACTGCTTTCTTT.

The sample holds many counts of this clone. This rearrangement joins TRBV7-8 to TRBJ1-5; D is perhaps TRBD1 (5 bases). V gave up 1 base and J gave up 3 bases, with 10 bases separating them. The CDR3 is 15 amino acids. Germline-derived CDR1 and CDR2 are SGHVS and FQNEAQ. CDR3 bases: TGTGCCAGCAGCTTAGGGGGCGGCTTCAATCAGCCCCAGCATTTT. It is translated as CASSLGGGFNQPQHF. Together with reference TRBV7-8 and TRBJ1-5, the CDR3 gives the full variable domain: GAGVSQSPRYKVAKRGQDVALRCDPISGHVSLFWYQQALGQGPEFLTYFQNEAQLDKSGLPSDRFFAERPEGSVSTLKIQRTQQEDSAVYLCASSLGGGFNQPQHFGDGTRLSIL.

The chain links TRBV6-1 to TRBJ1-1; TRBD1 might be the D (6 bases). Germline V gene lookup returns CDR1 MNHNS and CDR2 SASEGT. V was pared by 4 bases and J by 1 base, with 7 bases between. The CDR3 has 13 amino acids. The CDR3 bases are TGTGCCAGCAGTGGGGACAAGAACACTGAAGCTTTCTTT. This encodes CASSGDKNTEAFF.

The sample holds many counts of this clone. A much larger clone differs by one base, so this may be a read error. Other DNA variants within this sample encode the same CDR3. V is TRBV7-2 and J is TRBJ2-3; D may be TRBD2 (6 bases). The germline V gene has CDR1 SGHTA and CDR2 FQGNSA. This CDR3 spans 14 amino acids. Trimming shortened V by 2 bases and J by 2 bases, and 8 bases separated the two germline ends. The CDR3 DNA reads TGTGCCAGCAGCTTAACGCGGGACACAGATACGCAGTATTTT. This gives the protein CASSLTRDTDTQYF.

This clone was observed a few times. The rearrangement links TRBV7-8 to TRBJ1-1, with TRBD1 matching 7 bases. The V gene end was trimmed by 5 bases and the J gene end by 5 bases; junction bases not matched to a gene: 17. CDR3 length: 17 amino acids. Per the germline V gene, CDR1 is SGHVS and CDR2 is FQNEAQ. The CDR3 DNA reads as TGTGCCAGCAGCAAGTCCCGGTACAGGGGCCGAATGACTGAAGCTTTCTTT. Translation: CASSKSRYRGRMTEAFF.

This clone has a handful of counts. This may be a read error: a much more frequent sequence differs by one nucleotide. The same CDR3 arises from other DNA sequences in this sample as well. The chain uses TRBV5-1 and TRBJ2-1, with 10 bases aligning to TRBD1. CDR1 and CDR2 from the germline V gene are SGHRS and YFSETQ. The CDR3 length is 14 residues. J was trimmed by 9 bases and V by 4 bases; bases with no gene match: 7. CDR3 loop: CASSGDRGTGEQFF. In DNA form, the CDR3 reads TGCGCCAGCAGCGGGGACAGGGGAACTGGTGAGCAGTTCTTC.

In its sample, this clone was seen many times. The chain employs TRBV12-3 or TRBV12-4 and TRBJ2-1, with 11 bases identical to TRBD2. V lost 6 bases and J lost 9; bases outside the gene matches: 7. The CDR3 is 14 amino acids. The chain's CDR3 is CASRFSGGAFEQFF. The CDR3 region has the DNA TGTGCCAGCAGATTTAGCGGGGGGGCCTTTGAGCAGTTCTTC.

This clone counts as medium-sized. Additional DNA sequences in this sample encode the identical CDR3. CDR3 protein: CASSRNTEAFF. DNA of the CDR3: TGTGCCAGCAGCAGGAACACTGAAGCTTTCTTT. The gene calls are TRBV28 and TRBJ1-1; D gene uncertain. This CDR3 region has 11 residues. V was clipped by 6 bases and J by 1 base, with 3 bases between them. Looked up from germline, CDR1 is MDHEN and CDR2 is SYDVKM.

This clone is labeled medium-sized. The chain employs TRBV7-8 and TRBJ2-7, with 11 positions matching TRBD2. Looked up from germline, CDR1 is SGHVS and CDR2 is FQNEAQ. The CDR3 runs to 15 residues. With 5 bases clipped from V and 2 bases from J, the junction kept 5 bases outside the gene matches. CDR3 residues: CASSMPLAGAYEQYF. The CDR3 nucleotides read TGTGCCAGCAGCATGCCACTAGCGGGGGCCTACGAGCAGTACTTC.

Note on this clone: A read error may be the cause here, since a much bigger clone is one base away. The same CDR3 also results from other DNA sequences found in this sample. This chain connects TRBV15 to TRBJ1-5, with unresolved D. The CDR3 has 16 amino acids. CDR1 and CDR2 (germline): LNHNV, YYDKDF (reference sequence). The CDR3 nucleotides are TGTGCCACCAGCAGAGATGCGAGCCCGTACAATCGGCCCCAGCATTTT. This translates into CATSRDASPYNRPQHF.

By share, this clone counts as medium-sized. The J gene is TRBJ1-1, the V gene TRBV6-1; TRBD1 is a possible D gene (5 bases). Trimming cost V 6 bases and J 5 bases, with 13 bases left between them. The CDR3 consists of 13 residues. CDR1 is MNHNS, CDR2 SASEGT, per germline. Here the CDR3 reads CASRGPGFTEAFF. The CDR3 DNA follows: TGTGCCAGCAGGGGACCGGGGTTTACTGAAGCTTTCTTT.

This clone has a count of ten or more. J is TRBJ2-1 and V is TRBV28; no definite D call. The CDR3 has 16 amino acids. Germline lookup yields CDR1 MDHEN and CDR2 SYDVKM. With 6 bases removed from V and 3 bases from J, the gap between germline ends came to 18 bases. The CDR3: CASSKYTTVGYNEQFF. The DNA for the CDR3 is TGTGCCAGCAGCAAATACACCACCGTGGGCTACAATGAGCAGTTCTTC.

This clone was observed many times. This chain joins TRBV11-1 and TRBJ2-7, with 7 bases lining up with TRBD1. The CDR3 consists of 14 residues. Germline loops: CDR1 SGHAT, CDR2 FQDESV (reference sequence). Trimming cost V 2 bases and J 2 bases; bases outside gene matches: 3. The CDR3 DNA reads TGTGCCAGCAGCTTAAGGGGGCGCCCCTACGAGCAGTACTTC. This translates into CASSLRGRPYEQYF.

This clone showed up many times. The J gene is TRBJ2-2, the V gene TRBV2; no definite D call. Germline CDR1 reads SNHLY; CDR2 reads FYNNEI. V gave up 5 bases and J gave up 4 bases, with 14 bases separating them. CDR3 length: 15 residues. The CDR3 coding sequence is TGTGCCAGCAGTCGAGATAATACGGGCACCGGGGAGCTGTTTTTT. Its translation: CASSRDNTGTGELFF.

This clone has a count of ten or more. The chain uses TRBV15 and TRBJ2-7; 8 nucleotides align to TRBD2. V shed 0 bases and J 4 bases; nucleotides not matched to a gene: 5. The CDR3 covers 15 residues. Germline lookup yields CDR1 LNHNV and CDR2 YYDKDF (reference sequence). CDR3 amino acids: CATSRDRTSKYEQYV. CDR3 nucleotides: TGTGCCACCAGCAGAGATCGGACTAGCAAGTACGAGCAGTACGTC.

This clone is judged medium-sized. The CDR3 coding sequence is TGTGCCAGCAGTGAAGGATTCAATCAGCCCCAGCATTTT. As protein: CASSEGFNQPQHF. The chain joins TRBV6-1 to TRBJ1-5; D is undetermined. Trimming shortened V by 1 base and J by 3 bases, and 4 bases separated the two germline ends. CDR1 MNHNS and CDR2 SASEGT come from the germline V gene. The CDR3 is made up of 13 amino acids.

The rearrangement uses TRBV7-2 and TRBJ2-2; D could derive from TRBD1 or TRBD2 (6 bases each). Deletions cut 0 bases from V and 7 bases from J, with 12 bases between. Germline values: CDR1 SGHTA, CDR2 FQGNSA. The CDR3 extends over 15 amino acids. CDR3 DNA: TGTGCCAGCAGCTTAGCGTCGGGGGCAGGCGGGGAGCTGTTTTTT. Translation: CASSLASGAGGELFF. The variable domain in full, with the rest retrieved from reference TRBV7-2 and TRBJ2-2, is GAGVSQSPSNKVTEKGKDVELRCDPISGHTALYWYRQSLGQGLEFLIYFQGNSAPDKSGLPSDRFSAERTGGSVSTLTIQRTQQEDSAVYLCASSLASGAGGELFFGEGSRLTVL.